This T cell receptor beta chain was profiled in a study of T cells in women clearing cervical HPV infection. About the study: Controls were women whose single incident HPV16 infection cleared within 12 months without precancer or cancer.

Genomic DNA, averaging around 1,200 ng per sample, yielded TCR beta CDR3 via immunoSEQ. TCRdb's copy holds only in-frame clones and misses some; the assay was immunoSEQ multiplex PCR. The sample has tens of thousands of clones. Sequenced material: blood buffy coat. The TCR comes from a woman between 18 and 69 years old with a cervical HPV16 infection that either progressed to CIN3+ or cleared (not recorded which).

CDR3: CASSPAGRYGYTF. The CDR3 bases that were read are TGCGCCAGCAGTCCGGCGGGTCGCTATGGC. This chain uses TRBV10-1 with TRBJ1-2, with D uncertain. The read ends 3 residues before the CDR3 terminus; that terminus is restored from the germline J gene. Trimming removed 5 bases from V and 4 bases from J, with 11 bases in between. In germline, CDR1 is WNHNN, CDR2 SYGVQD (reference sequence). The CDR3 has 13 amino acids.